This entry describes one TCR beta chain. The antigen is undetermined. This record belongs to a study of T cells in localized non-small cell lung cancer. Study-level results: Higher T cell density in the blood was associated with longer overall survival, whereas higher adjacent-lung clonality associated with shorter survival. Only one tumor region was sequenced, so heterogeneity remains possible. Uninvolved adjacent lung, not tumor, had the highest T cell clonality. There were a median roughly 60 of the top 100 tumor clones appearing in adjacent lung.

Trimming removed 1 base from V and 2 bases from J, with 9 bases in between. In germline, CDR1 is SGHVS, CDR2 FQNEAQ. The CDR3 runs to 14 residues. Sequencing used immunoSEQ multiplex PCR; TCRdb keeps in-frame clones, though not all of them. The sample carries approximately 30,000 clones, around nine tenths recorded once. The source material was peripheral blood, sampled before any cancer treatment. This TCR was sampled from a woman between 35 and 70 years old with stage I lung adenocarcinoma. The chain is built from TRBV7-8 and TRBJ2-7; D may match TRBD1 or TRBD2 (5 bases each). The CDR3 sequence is CASSLDGAAYEQYF. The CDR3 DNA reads TGTGCCAGCAGCTTAGACGGGGCGGCCTACGAGCAGTACTTC.